Presented here are 3 T cell receptor beta chains from one specimen sequenced in a study of T cell repertoires in cytomegalovirus infection. The antigens of these receptors remain unknown. TCRdb passed the reads through MiXCR, listing each CDR3 protein once. Found here are about 330,000 distinct CDR3 sequences, approximately 30% of them singletons; the top ten hold approximately 12%. This specimen consisted of cultured PBMCs, obtained from culture after CMV antigen stimulation. The receptors here all came from a human donor in good health (CMV status not recorded). Some clones in this sample may be carry-over from other donors' samples.

This clonotype occurred many times. The rearrangement joins TRBV7-2 to TRBJ1-1; D not resolved. CDR1 and CDR2 (germline): SGHTA, FQGNSA. V lost 5 bases to trimming and J lost 6 bases, with 22 bases between them. This CDR3 comprises 16 residues. CDR3 protein: CASSQAGETRYAEAFF. For the CDR3, the DNA is TGTGCCAGCAGCCAGGCGGGCGAAACGCGGTACGCTGAAGCTTTCTTT.

In its sample, this clonotype was seen many times. V is TRBV7-2 and J is TRBJ1-5; 7 nucleotides line up with TRBD1. The CDR3 is made up of 16 amino acids. Looked up from germline, CDR1 is SGHTA and CDR2 is FQGNSA. With 4 bases clipped from V and 4 bases from J, the junction kept 10 bases outside the gene matches. CDR3 protein: CASSSNAGTVNQPQHF. In nucleotides, the CDR3 is TGTGCCAGCAGCTCGAACGCCGGGACAGTTAATCAGCCCCAGCATTTT.

The rearrangement links TRBV7-2 to TRBJ2-3; D remains ambiguous. The CDR3 runs 12 residues. The germline V gene has CDR1 SGHTA and CDR2 FQGNSA. V dropped 4 bases and J dropped 7 bases, with 9 bases sitting between them. The CDR3 region is CASSYGGNTQYF. CDR3 nucleotides: TGTGCCAGCAGCTACGGCGGTAATACGCAGTATTTT.